Listed below are T cell receptor beta chains from one sample, sequenced in a study of OX40 agonist ivuxolimab in advanced cancers. The data were produced by immunoSEQ multiplex PCR, yet TCRdb's version contains in-frame clones alone and is incomplete. The sample carries approximately 90,000 clones, roughly 88% recorded once. Sequenced material: CD4+ or CD8+ T cells sorted from blood, taken in a trial of the OX40 agonist ivuxolimab. The receptors stem from an adult with an advanced solid tumor such as melanoma, head and neck, liver or kidney cancer. The CDR3 runs from the conserved cysteine through the conserved F or W. D genes are given only for firm matches. Size is stated for part of the rows, as once, few or many counts, or as a class when the clone is expanded.

abundance: .; v_gene: TRBV6-6; d_gene: .; j_gene: TRBJ2-1; CDR3aa: CAIRGEGDEQFF; CDR3nt: TGTGCCATCCGCGGGGAAGGCGATGAGCAGTTCTTC
abundance: few; v_gene: TRBV4-3; d_gene: .; j_gene: TRBJ2-7; CDR3aa: CASSQAWPGETYEQYF; CDR3nt: TGCGCCAGCAGCCAAGCGTGGCCAGGTGAAACCTACGAGCAGTACTTC
abundance: .; v_gene: TRBV5-8; d_gene: .; j_gene: TRBJ1-1; CDR3aa: CASIRTVNTEAFF; CDR3nt: TGTGCCAGCATCCGGACAGTGAACACTGAAGCTTTCTTT
abundance: .; v_gene: TRBV27; d_gene: .; j_gene: TRBJ2-7; CDR3aa: CASSLRVDYEQYF; CDR3nt: TGTGCCAGCAGTTTAAGGGTAGACTACGAGCAGTACTTC
abundance: .; v_gene: TRBV5-1; d_gene: .; j_gene: TRBJ1-1; CDR3aa: CASSLDVDTEAFF; CDR3nt: TGCGCCAGCAGCTTGGATGTGGACACTGAAGCTTTCTTT
abundance: once; v_gene: TRBV7-2; d_gene: TRBD1; j_gene: TRBJ2-3; CDR3aa: CASSPRQGWGTDTQYF; CDR3nt: TGTGCCAGCAGCCCAAGACAGGGGTGGGGCACAGATACGCAGTATTTT
abundance: .; v_gene: TRBV6-6; d_gene: TRBD1; j_gene: TRBJ1-1; CDR3aa: CASRRDREAPEAFF; CDR3nt: TGTGCCAGCAGGAGGGACAGGGAGGCCCCTGAAGCTTTCTTT
abundance: .; v_gene: TRBV12-5; d_gene: .; j_gene: TRBJ2-5; CDR3aa: CASGLGQLQETQYF; CDR3nt: TGTGCTAGTGGTTTGGGGCAACTACAAGAGACCCAGTACTTC
abundance: .; v_gene: TRBV15; d_gene: .; j_gene: TRBJ2-3; CDR3aa: CATSRGGSTDTQYF; CDR3nt: TGTGCCACCAGCAGAGGCGGTAGCACAGATACGCAGTATTTT
abundance: once; v_gene: TRBV19; d_gene: .; j_gene: TRBJ1-1; CDR3aa: CASSIGLGNTEAFF; CDR3nt: TGTGCCAGTAGTATAGGCCTAGGGAACACTGAAGCTTTCTTT
abundance: once; v_gene: TRBV19; d_gene: TRBD2; j_gene: TRBJ2-1; CDR3aa: CASSIASGLAVYNEQFF; CDR3nt: TGTGCCAGTAGTATAGCCTCGGGACTAGCGGTATACAATGAGCAGTTCTTC
abundance: .; v_gene: TRBV7-3; d_gene: .; j_gene: TRBJ1-1; CDR3aa: CASSSGPTGRTEAFF; CDR3nt: TGTGCCAGCAGCTCCGGACCGACGGGGCGGACTGAAGCTTTCTTT
abundance: .; v_gene: TRBV19; d_gene: .; j_gene: TRBJ2-5; CDR3aa: CASRGAGETQYF; CDR3nt: TGTGCCAGTCGGGGGGCAGGAGAGACCCAGTACTTC
abundance: .; v_gene: TRBV5-4; d_gene: TRBD1; j_gene: TRBJ2-5; CDR3aa: CASSSRQGEETQYF; CDR3nt: TGTGCCAGCAGCTCCCGACAGGGGGAAGAGACCCAGTACTTC
abundance: .; v_gene: TRBV5-1; d_gene: .; j_gene: TRBJ1-2; CDR3aa: CASSLFGSSGEGYTF; CDR3nt: TGCGCCAGCAGCTTGTTTGGCAGCTCGGGAGAGGGCTACACCTTC
abundance: .; v_gene: TRBV29-1; d_gene: TRBD1; j_gene: TRBJ2-7; CDR3aa: CSVVRGQSAYEQYF; CDR3nt: TGCAGCGTTGTGAGGGGGCAGTCCGCCTACGAGCAGTACTTC
abundance: .; v_gene: TRBV4-3; d_gene: TRBD1; j_gene: TRBJ1-1; CDR3aa: CASSQAGQGGNTEAFF; CDR3nt: TGCGCCAGCAGCCAAGCGGGGCAGGGGGGGAACACTGAAGCTTTCTTT
abundance: once; v_gene: TRBV27; d_gene: .; j_gene: TRBJ1-2; CDR3aa: CASSLAPGDGYTF; CDR3nt: TGTGCCAGCAGTTTAGCCCCAGGGGATGGCTACACCTTC
abundance: .; v_gene: TRBV10-3; d_gene: TRBD2; j_gene: TRBJ2-7; CDR3aa: CAISASGGHRYEQYF; CDR3nt: TGTGCCATCAGTGCCTCGGGGGGGCACAGATACGAGCAGTACTTC
abundance: .; v_gene: TRBV27; d_gene: TRBD1; j_gene: TRBJ2-7; CDR3aa: CASSPRGYESEQYF; CDR3nt: TGTGCCAGCAGCCCCAGGGGGTATGAGAGCGAGCAGTACTTC
abundance: once; v_gene: TRBV19; d_gene: .; j_gene: TRBJ1-2; CDR3aa: CASSMAAAGLIYGYTF; CDR3nt: TGTGCCAGTAGTATGGCGGCGGCAGGGCTCATCTATGGCTACACCTTC
abundance: .; v_gene: TRBV5-1; d_gene: .; j_gene: TRBJ1-2; CDR3aa: CASSLGAGILGGYTF; CDR3nt: TGCGCCAGCAGCTTGGGGGCAGGGATTCTTGGTGGCTACACCTTC
abundance: .; v_gene: TRBV9; d_gene: TRBD1; j_gene: TRBJ1-1; CDR3aa: CASSPRTGNTEAFF; CDR3nt: TGTGCCAGCAGCCCTCGGACAGGAAACACTGAAGCTTTCTTT
abundance: .; v_gene: TRBV5-1; d_gene: TRBD2; j_gene: TRBJ2-2; CDR3aa: CASSLQLAGYGGELFF; CDR3nt: TGCGCCAGCAGCTTGCAACTAGCGGGTTATGGAGGGGAGCTGTTTTTT
abundance: .; v_gene: TRBV30; d_gene: .; j_gene: TRBJ2-1; CDR3aa: CAWRESLARLHNEQFF; CDR3nt: TGTGCCTGGAGGGAGTCACTAGCCCGCCTGCACAATGAGCAGTTCTTC
abundance: .; v_gene: TRBV6-5; d_gene: .; j_gene: TRBJ2-7; CDR3aa: CASRRGQQTYEQYF; CDR3nt: TGTGCCAGCAGGCGGGGACAGCAAACCTACGAGCAGTACTTC
abundance: .; v_gene: TRBV7-9; d_gene: .; j_gene: TRBJ1-1; CDR3aa: CASKTRGGGSDEAFF; CDR3nt: TGTGCCAGCAAAACTAGGGGCGGGGGGAGTGATGAAGCTTTCTTT
abundance: .; v_gene: TRBV27; d_gene: .; j_gene: TRBJ2-2; CDR3aa: CASSSLLGKVNTGELFF; CDR3nt: TGTGCCAGCAGTTCCCTACTCGGAAAAGTGAACACCGGGGAGCTGTTTTTT
abundance: once; v_gene: TRBV7-9; d_gene: TRBD1; j_gene: TRBJ1-3; CDR3aa: CASSPRGQGLSSGNTIYF; CDR3nt: TGTGCCAGCTCCCCTAGGGGGCAGGGGCTCTCCTCTGGAAACACCATATATTTT
abundance: .; v_gene: TRBV29-1; d_gene: TRBD1; j_gene: TRBJ1-1; CDR3aa: CSVGGQATSEAFF; CDR3nt: TGCAGCGTTGGGGGACAGGCCACCTCTGAAGCTTTCTTT